The next 28 T cell receptor beta chains were all read from a single sample in a study of cytomegalovirus exposure and HLA in healthy donors. This PCR relied on a set of 60 Vbeta primers and 13 Jbeta primers. This table comes from immunoSEQ multiplex PCR, and its TCRdb copy is limited to in-frame clones, with some not included. The data hold around 180,000 clones, with approximately 80% observed a single time. The sample consisted of PBMCs. The receptors here all came from a young man in good health and CMV-seronegative.

This sequence joins TRBV2 and TRBJ2-1, with TRBD2 matching 7 bases. This CDR3 contains 15 residues. J gave up 4 bases and V 5 bases, and 8 bases lay outside the gene matches. Per germline, CDR1 SNHLY and CDR2 FYNNEI. The CDR3 nucleotides read TGTGCCAGCAGTAGAACTTCCGGGGGGTACAATGAGCAGTTCTTC. It yields the protein CASSRTSGGYNEQFF. The full variable domain, rest sourced from reference TRBV2 and TRBJ2-1, is EPEVTQTPSHQVTQMGQEVILRCVPISNHLYFYWYRQILGQKVEFLVSFYNNEISEKSEIFDDQFSVERPDGSNFTLKIRSTKLEDSAMYFCASSRTSGGYNEQFFGPGTRLTVL.

The CDR3 DNA reads as TGTGCCAGCAGTAACCTGGACAGGGTGGCCGAGCAGTACTTC. This gives the protein CASSNLDRVAEQYF. V is TRBV25-1 and J is TRBJ2-7; 8 nucleotides line up with TRBD1. The germline gives CDR1 MGHDK, CDR2 SYGVNS. CDR3 length: 14 residues. J was trimmed by 6 bases and V by 5 bases; bases with no gene match: 9.

In its sample, this clone was seen once. The CDR3 here is CASKQGGDSPLHF. CDR3 DNA sequence: TGTGCCAGCAAGCAGGGAGGTGATTCACCCCTCCACTTT. The V and J genes are TRBV6-1 and TRBJ1-6, with a tentative D call TRBD1 (5 bases). Trimming cost V 7 bases and J 8 bases, with 12 bases left between them. Germline CDR1 MNHNS, CDR2 SASEGT. The length of the CDR3 is 13 residues.

The chain couples TRBV6-1 to TRBJ1-2, with D perhaps TRBD1 (5 bases). CDR1 and CDR2 from the germline V gene are MNHNS and SASEGT. This CDR3 comprises 15 residues. Trimming cost V 8 bases and J 4 bases, with 20 bases left between them. The CDR3 coding sequence is TGTGCCAGCGGGGGGAGCGGGGGGTTTGGCTATGGCTACACCTTC. Translated: CASGGSGGFGYGYTF.

The CDR3 reads CASSLIFGGSTGETQYF. CDR3 nucleotides: TGCGCCAGCAGCTTAATTTTTGGGGGGAGCACCGGGGAGACCCAGTACTTC. This chain links TRBV5-1 with TRBJ2-5, with D tentatively TRBD2 (6 bases). V dropped 2 bases and J dropped 5 bases, with 22 bases sitting between them. The CDR3 runs 17 residues. Germline CDR1 reads SGHRS; CDR2 reads YFSETQ. Complete variable domain (other parts from reference TRBV5-1 and TRBJ2-5): KAGVTQTPRYLIKTRGQQVTLSCSPISGHRSVSWYQQTPGQGLQFLFEYFSETQRNKGNFPGRFSGRQFSNSRSEMNVSTLELGDSALYLCASSLIFGGSTGETQYFGPGTRLLVL.

The gene calls are TRBV5-1 and TRBJ1-1; TRBD1 might be the D (6 bases). Per germline, CDR1 SGHRS and CDR2 YFSETQ. The CDR3 is 16 amino acids. Trimming stripped 4 bases from V and 0 bases from J, with 16 bases between. The CDR3 DNA reads TGCGCCAGCAGCCCCGGTGGGGGCGGACTGAACACTGAAGCTTTCTTT. It yields the protein CASSPGGGGLNTEAFF.

CDR3 sequence reads: CASSLRGWGDQETQYF. The CDR3 coding sequence is TGTGCCAGCAGCTTGCGGGGTTGGGGGGACCAAGAGACCCAGTACTTC. V is TRBV5-6 and J is TRBJ2-5; possibly TRBD2 for D (6 bases). The CDR3 is made up of 16 amino acids. The V end lost 1 base, the J end lost 0 bases, and 13 bases lay between the germline ends. Germline CDR1 SGHDT, CDR2 YYEEEE.

The genes are TRBV19 and TRBJ1-5; no clear D. Germline V CDR1 and CDR2: LNHDA, SQIVND (reference sequence). The CDR3 has 12 amino acids. Between the trimmed V and J ends, which lost 7 bases and 7 bases, there was a span of 11 bases. CDR3 in DNA: TGTGCCAGTAACGTAAGCCCCCAGCCCCAGCATTTT. Translation: CASNVSPQPQHF. Based on the CDR3 plus reference TRBV19 and TRBJ1-5, the full variable domain is DGGITQSPKYLFRKEGQNVTLSCEQNLNHDAMYWYRQDPGQGLRLIYYSQIVNDFQKGDIAEGYSVSREKKESFPLTVTSAQKNPTAFYLCASNVSPQPQHFGDGTRLSIL.

The chain couples TRBV5-1 to TRBJ2-1; 10 nucleotides align to TRBD2. CDR3 length: 16 residues. Germline CDR1 SGHRS, CDR2 YFSETQ. V was pared by 5 bases and J by 7 bases, with 12 bases of the junction left unmatched. The CDR3 is CASSKKAGGPGNEQFF. CDR3 sequence (DNA): TGCGCCAGCAGTAAAAAAGCGGGGGGGCCTGGGAATGAGCAGTTCTTC.

The rearrangement links TRBV7-9 to TRBJ2-1, with TRBD2 matching 9 bases. The J segment lost 4 bases and the V segment lost 3 bases, leaving 4 bases of the junction unmatched. CDR3 size: 15 residues. Germline CDR1 reads SEHNR; CDR2 reads FQNEAQ (reference sequence). DNA for the CDR3: TGTGCCAGCAGCTTCGGGCGGGAGGGTTACAATGAGCAGTTCTTC. The encoded protein is CASSFGREGYNEQFF.

The V call is TRBV4-1, the J call TRBJ1-2; D unresolved. The CDR3 is made up of 14 amino acids. V dropped 0 bases and J dropped 7 bases, with 12 bases sitting between them. Germline-derived CDR1 and CDR2 are MGHRA and YSYEKL. As DNA, the CDR3 is TGCGCCAGCAGCCAAGAATTCGAACAAATTGGCTACACCTTC. This sequence encodes CASSQEFEQIGYTF.

The V gene is TRBV30, the J gene TRBJ2-3; perhaps TRBD2 as D (5 bases). The CDR3 contains 13 residues. Trimming stripped 3 bases from V and 2 bases from J, with 9 bases between. The germline V gene has CDR1 GTSNPN and CDR2 SVGIG (reference sequence). CDR3 loop: CAWSLRDTDTQYF. DNA of the CDR3: TGTGCCTGGAGCCTTCGGGACACAGATACGCAGTATTTT.

This rearrangement joins TRBV5-6 to TRBJ2-7, with D maybe TRBD2 (6 bases). Germline V gene sequence: CDR1 SGHDT, CDR2 YYEEEE. Trimming cost V 4 bases and J 7 bases, with 15 bases left between them. This CDR3 region has 13 residues. CDR3 loop: CASSLTETREQYF. In nucleotides, the CDR3 is TGTGCCAGCAGCCTGACAGAGACTAGGGAGCAGTACTTC. The full variable domain, its missing parts supplied by reference TRBV5-6 and TRBJ2-7, is DAGVTQSPTHLIKTRGQQVTLRCSPKSGHDTVSWYQQALGQGPQFIFQYYEEEERQRGNFPDRFSGHQFPNYSSELNVNALLLGDSALYLCASSLTETREQYFGPGTRLTVT.

The chain carries TRBV2 and TRBJ2-3, with TRBD2 matching 11 bases. The ends lost 7 bases at V and 5 bases at J; junction bases unmatched: 11. The CDR3 spans 16 residues. The germline V gene encodes CDR1 SNHLY and CDR2 FYNNEI. CDR3 sequence reads: CASMRGLAGGEDTQYF. The DNA for the CDR3 is TGTGCCAGCATGAGGGGCCTAGCGGGAGGTGAAGATACGCAGTATTTT.

This chain joins TRBV11-2 and TRBJ1-1; D may be TRBD1 (6 bases). The CDR3 length is 15 residues. Between the trimmed V and J ends, which lost 4 bases and 11 bases, there was a span of 23 bases. Germline V lookup: CDR1 SGHAT, CDR2 FQNNGV. The CDR3 DNA is TGTGCCAGCAGCTCACCAGAGCGACAGGTTAAGGGGGCTTTCTTT. It specifies CASSSPERQVKGAFF. Combining the CDR3 with reference TRBV11-2 and TRBJ1-1 gives the whole variable domain EAGVAQSPRYKIIEKRQSVAFWCNPISGHATLYWYQQILGQGPKLLIQFQNNGVVDDSQLPKDRFSAERLKGVDSTLKIQPAKLEDSAVYLCASSSPERQVKGAFFGQGTRLTVV.

The chain couples TRBV7-9 to TRBJ2-1; TRBD2 agrees at 13 bases. Germline CDR1 is SEHNR and CDR2 is FQNEAQ (reference sequence). The CDR3 loop spans 16 amino acids. V shed 5 bases, J shed 4 bases, and the junction held 5 bases outside the gene matches. CDR3 in DNA: TGTGCCAGCAGCAGGACTAGCGGGAGCTTGTACAATGAGCAGTTCTTC. This sequence encodes CASSRTSGSLYNEQFF. The full variable domain, its missing parts supplied by reference TRBV7-9 and TRBJ2-1, is DTGVSQNPRHKITKRGQNVTFRCDPISEHNRLYWYRQTLGQGPEFLTYFQNEAQLEKSRLLSDRFSAERPKGSFSTLEIQRTEQGDSAMYLCASSRTSGSLYNEQFFGPGTRLTVL.

This clone was recorded a few times. The V and J genes are TRBV7-9 and TRBJ1-3; D unclear. Deletions cut 5 bases from V and 0 bases from J, with 5 bases between. Germline values: CDR1 SEHNR, CDR2 FQNEAQ (reference sequence). The CDR3 is made up of 13 amino acids. CDR3 bases: TGTGCCAGCAGCCCACACTCTGGAAACACCATATATTTT. Its protein is CASSPHSGNTIYF.

The chain is built from TRBV7-2 and TRBJ1-1, with a tentative D call TRBD1 (6 bases). V shed 4 bases and J shed 0 bases, with 9 bases lying between them. The CDR3 consists of 14 residues. CDR1 and CDR2 (germline): SGHTA, FQGNSA. Here the CDR3 DNA reads TGTGCCAGCAGCTCGCAGGGGTTGAACACTGAAGCTTTCTTT. Its protein product is CASSSQGLNTEAFF.

As for this clone: The junction does not match germline at one end; this may be a read error. The rearrangement links TRBV6-5 to TRBJ1-6, with no clear D. The CDR3 spans 15 residues. From germline, CDR1 is MNHEY and CDR2 SVGAGI. In DNA, the CDR3 is TGTGCCAGCAGTTACTCGATTCGGGTGAATTCACCCCCCCACTTT. Encoded protein: CASSYSIRVNSPPHF.

V and J are TRBV7-8 and TRBJ1-5; 9 bases line up with TRBD1. CDR1 and CDR2 (germline): SGHVS, FQNEAQ. The CDR3 runs 14 residues. After removal of 5 bases from V and 4 bases from J, the junction contained 3 bases not matched to a gene. CDR3 nucleotides: TGTGCCAGCAGCGCGGGGACAGGGAATCAGCCCCAGCATTTT. Encoded protein: CASSAGTGNQPQHF.

On this clone itself: An end of the junction does not agree with germline; a read error may underlie this. V usage is TRBV7-7 and J usage is TRBJ2-1; no definite D call. This CDR3 is built from 15 residues. The germline CDR1 and CDR2 sequences are SSHAT and FNYEAQ (reference sequence). DNA of the CDR3: TGTGCTAGCAGTCCCCAGGTGACACGTTACAATGAGCAGTTCTTC. It specifies CASSPQVTRYNEQFF.

The rearrangement joins TRBV29-1 to TRBJ1-2; no clear D. CDR3 length: 11 amino acids. Trimming left V 7 bases short and J 1 base short, with 7 bases between. Germline CDR1 and CDR2: SQVTM and ANQGSEA. The CDR3 reads CSALSNYGYTF. In DNA, the CDR3 is TGCAGCGCTCTCAGTAACTATGGCTACACCTTC.

V gene TRBV5-4 combines with J gene TRBJ2-3; 10 positions match TRBD2. Germline V CDR1 and CDR2: SGHNT, YYREEE (reference sequence). The trim removed 6 bases at V and 0 bases at J, leaving 4 bases unmatched. CDR3 length equals 15 residues. CDR3 coding DNA: TGTGCCAGCAATAAAGCGGGAGGGAGCACAGATACGCAGTATTTT. Protein product: CASNKAGGSTDTQYF. The full variable domain, completed using reference TRBV5-4 and TRBJ2-3, is ETGVTQSPTHLIKTRGQQVTLRCSSQSGHNTVSWYQQALGQGPQFIFQYYREEENGRGNFPPRFSGLQFPNYSSELNVNALELDDSALYLCASNKAGGSTDTQYFGPGTRLTVL.

V and J are TRBV5-1 and TRBJ2-7; 12 bases fit TRBD2. Germline CDR1 is SGHRS and CDR2 is YFSETQ. With 0 bases clipped from V and 3 bases from J, the junction kept 10 bases outside the gene matches. The length of the CDR3 is 18 residues. The DNA for the CDR3 is TGCGCCAGCAGCTTGGTCCCTAGCGGGAGGGGTAGTCACTACGAGCAGTACTTC. Translated, it gives CASSLVPSGRGSHYEQYF.

The rearrangement uses TRBV6-1 and TRBJ2-7; D perhaps matches TRBD1 (5 bases). This CDR3 has 15 residues. Germline lookup yields CDR1 MNHNS and CDR2 SASEGT. V shed 8 bases and J shed 7 bases, with 24 bases lying between them. The CDR3 loop is CASDQELGLKGEQYF. Written as DNA, the CDR3 is TGTGCCAGCGATCAAGAGTTGGGGCTTAAGGGAGAGCAGTACTTC.

This chain links TRBV7-9 with TRBJ2-1, with 10 nucleotides matching TRBD2. Germline V CDR1 and CDR2: SEHNR, FQNEAQ (reference sequence). The CDR3 runs 16 residues. The ends lost 3 bases at V and 9 bases at J; junction bases unmatched: 11. The CDR3 DNA is TGTGCCAGCAGCTTCGGCGGAGCGGGAGGGTTGGGTGAGCAGTTCTTC. Protein product: CASSFGGAGGLGEQFF.

The rearrangement uses TRBV29-1 and TRBJ1-1; D is undetermined. CDR3 length equals 12 residues. Trimming shortened V by 4 bases and J by 8 bases, and 14 bases separated the two germline ends. Germline V gene sequence: CDR1 SQVTM, CDR2 ANQGSEA. The CDR3 spells CSVAGFTREAFF. CDR3 coding DNA: TGCAGCGTTGCTGGATTCACTAGGGAAGCTTTCTTT.

The genes are TRBV11-2 and TRBJ1-2; the D is unclear. Trimming took off 1 base at V and 3 bases at J, with 12 bases between the two ends. The CDR3 has 15 amino acids. The V gene's germline CDR1 is SGHAT and CDR2 FQNNGV. The CDR3 nucleotides read TGTGCCAGCAGCTTAGGGGCCGGGGTCGACTATGGCTACACCTTC. Translated: CASSLGAGVDYGYTF.